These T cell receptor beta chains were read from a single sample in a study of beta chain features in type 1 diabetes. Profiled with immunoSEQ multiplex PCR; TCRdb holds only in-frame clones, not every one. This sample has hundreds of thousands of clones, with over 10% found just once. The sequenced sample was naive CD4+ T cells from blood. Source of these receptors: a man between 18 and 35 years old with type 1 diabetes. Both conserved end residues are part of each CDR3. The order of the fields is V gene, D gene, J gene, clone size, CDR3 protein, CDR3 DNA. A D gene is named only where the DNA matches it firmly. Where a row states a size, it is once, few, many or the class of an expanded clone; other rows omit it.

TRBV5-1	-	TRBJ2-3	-	CASSLGAGGFTDTQYF	TGCGCCAGCAGCTTGGGAGCTGGAGGTTTTACAGATACGCAGTATTTT
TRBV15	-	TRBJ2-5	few	CATSPRDRGETQYF	TGTGCCACCAGCCCCCGGGACCGGGGGGAGACCCAGTACTTC
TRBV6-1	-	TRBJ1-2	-	CASSPQVYGYTF	TGTGCCAGCAGTCCACAGGTCTATGGCTACACCTTC
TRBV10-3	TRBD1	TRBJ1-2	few	CAISEQGTNYGYTF	TGTGCCATCAGTGAACAGGGGACTAACTATGGCTACACCTTC
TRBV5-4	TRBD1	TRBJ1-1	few	CASSHNRGENTEAFF	TGTGCCAGCAGTCATAACAGGGGAGAGAACACTGAAGCTTTCTTT
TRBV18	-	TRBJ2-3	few	CASSPPSPYTDTQYF	TGTGCCAGCTCACCACCGTCCCCGTACACAGATACGCAGTATTTT
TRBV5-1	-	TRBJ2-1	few	CASSLGVTETYNEQFF	TGCGCCAGCAGCTTGGGAGTCACAGAGACCTACAATGAGCAGTTCTTC
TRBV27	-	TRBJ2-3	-	CASSRLAWADTQYF	TGTGCCAGCAGTCGGCTAGCGTGGGCCGATACGCAGTATTTT
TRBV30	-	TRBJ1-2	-	CACAEEGVRGYTF	TGTGCCTGCGCCGAGGAGGGGGTGAGGGGCTACACCTTC
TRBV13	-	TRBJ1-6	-	CASSLMAGVNSPLHF	TGTGCCAGCAGCTTAATGGCAGGGGTAAATTCACCCCTCCACTTT
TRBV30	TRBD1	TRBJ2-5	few	CAWSPPTGGRETQYF	TGTGCCTGGAGTCCGCCGACAGGGGGCCGTGAGACCCAGTACTTC
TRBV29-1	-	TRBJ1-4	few	CSAMDSGDEKLFF	TGCAGCGCTATGGACAGCGGGGATGAAAAACTGTTTTTT
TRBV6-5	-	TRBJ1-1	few	CASGANTEAFF	TGTGCCAGCGGGGCGAACACTGAAGCTTTCTTT
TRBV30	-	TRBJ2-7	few	CASKMGGPEQYF	TGTGCCTCAAAAATGGGGGGGCCCGAGCAGTACTTC
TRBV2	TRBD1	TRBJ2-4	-	CASSEPVWDSKNIQYF	TGTGCCAGCAGTGAACCCGTCTGGGACAGCAAAAACATTCAGTACTTC